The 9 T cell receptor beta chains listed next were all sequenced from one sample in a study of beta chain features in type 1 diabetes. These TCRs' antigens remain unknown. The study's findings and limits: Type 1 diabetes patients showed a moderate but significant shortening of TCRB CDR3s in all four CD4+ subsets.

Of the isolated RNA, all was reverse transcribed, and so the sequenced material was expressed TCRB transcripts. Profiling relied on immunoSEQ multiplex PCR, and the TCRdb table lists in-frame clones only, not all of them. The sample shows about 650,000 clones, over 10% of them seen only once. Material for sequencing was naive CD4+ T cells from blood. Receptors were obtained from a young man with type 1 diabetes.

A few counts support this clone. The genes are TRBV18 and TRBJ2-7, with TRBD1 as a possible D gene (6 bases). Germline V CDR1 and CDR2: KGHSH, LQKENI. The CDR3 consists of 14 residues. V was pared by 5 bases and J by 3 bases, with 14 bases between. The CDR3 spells CASSRSEGGYEQYF. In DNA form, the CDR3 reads TGTGCCAGCTCAAGATCGGAAGGGGGCTACGAGCAGTACTTC.

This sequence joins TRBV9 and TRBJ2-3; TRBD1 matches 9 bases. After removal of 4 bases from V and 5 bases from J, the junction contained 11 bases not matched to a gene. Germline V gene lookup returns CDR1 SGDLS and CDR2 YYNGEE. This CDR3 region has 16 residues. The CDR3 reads CASSPPGTGRGDTQYF. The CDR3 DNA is TGTGCCAGCAGCCCACCCGGGACAGGGCGAGGAGATACGCAGTATTTT.

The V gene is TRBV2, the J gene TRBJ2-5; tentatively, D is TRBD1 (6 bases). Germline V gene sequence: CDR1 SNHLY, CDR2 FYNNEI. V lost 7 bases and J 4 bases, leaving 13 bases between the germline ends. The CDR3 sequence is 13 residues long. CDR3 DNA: TGTGCCAGCACCCGGACAGCAGGAGAGACCCAGTACTTC. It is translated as CASTRTAGETQYF.

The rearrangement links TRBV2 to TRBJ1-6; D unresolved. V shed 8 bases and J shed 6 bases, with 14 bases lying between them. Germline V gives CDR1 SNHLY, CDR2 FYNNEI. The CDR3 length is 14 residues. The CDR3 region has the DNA TGTGCCAGCTTGGATAGGATAACTAATTCACCCCTCCACTTT. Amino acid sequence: CASLDRITNSPLHF.

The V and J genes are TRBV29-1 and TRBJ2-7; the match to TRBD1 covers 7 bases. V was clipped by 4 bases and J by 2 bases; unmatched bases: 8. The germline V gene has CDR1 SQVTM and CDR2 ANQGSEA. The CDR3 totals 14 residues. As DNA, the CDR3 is TGCAGCGTTGGCCCCCGGACAGGTCCCTACGAGCAGTACTTC. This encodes CSVGPRTGPYEQYF.

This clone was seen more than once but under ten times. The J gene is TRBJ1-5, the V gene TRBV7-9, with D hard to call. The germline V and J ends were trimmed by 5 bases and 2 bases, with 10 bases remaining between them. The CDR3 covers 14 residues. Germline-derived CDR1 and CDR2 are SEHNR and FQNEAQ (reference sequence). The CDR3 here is CASSLTDGNQPQHF. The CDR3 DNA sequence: TGTGCCAGCAGCCTTACCGACGGCAATCAGCCCCAGCATTTT.

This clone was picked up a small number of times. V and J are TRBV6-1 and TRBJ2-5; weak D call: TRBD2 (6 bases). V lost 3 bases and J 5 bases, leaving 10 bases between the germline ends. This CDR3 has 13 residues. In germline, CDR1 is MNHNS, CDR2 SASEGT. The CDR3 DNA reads TGTGCCAGCAGTGATAGGGGAGGCGAGACCCAGTACTTC. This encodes CASSDRGGETQYF.

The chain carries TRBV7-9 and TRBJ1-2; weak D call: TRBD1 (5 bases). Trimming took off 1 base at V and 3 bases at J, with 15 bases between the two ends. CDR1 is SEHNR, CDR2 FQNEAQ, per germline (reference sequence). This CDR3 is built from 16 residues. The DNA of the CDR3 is TGTGCCAGCAGCTTAGTCGAGGCAGGGCGGCACTATGGCTACACCTTC. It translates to CASSLVEAGRHYGYTF.

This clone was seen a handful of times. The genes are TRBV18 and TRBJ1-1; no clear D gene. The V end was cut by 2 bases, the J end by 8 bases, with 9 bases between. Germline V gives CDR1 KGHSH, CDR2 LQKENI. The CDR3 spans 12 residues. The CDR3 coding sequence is TGTGCCAGCTCACCAACGCTGACCGAAGCTTTCTTT. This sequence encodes CASSPTLTEAFF.